This T cell receptor (beta chain) was sequenced during a study of OX40 agonist ivuxolimab in advanced cancers. Repertoires were generated with immunoSEQ multiplex PCR, while TCRdb's copy carries only in-frame clones and drops some. The top ten clones hold about 16% of a sample with around 20,000 clones, over 65% of them seen once. CDR1 MGHRA and CDR2 YSYEKL come from the germline V gene. V lost 1 base, J lost 0 bases, and 10 bases lay in between. This CDR3 comprises 16 residues. The sequenced sample was CD4+ or CD8+ T cells sorted from blood, obtained in a trial of the OX40 agonist ivuxolimab. The chain has TRBV4-1 and TRBJ2-1; D gene unclear. The receptor's source is an adult with an advanced solid tumor such as melanoma, head and neck, liver or kidney cancer. DNA of the CDR3: TGCGCCAGCAGCCAAGTAAACTTAGTCTCCTACAATGAGCAGTTCTTC. Its translation is CASSQVNLVSYNEQFF.